The rows below give T cell receptor beta chains drawn from one sample of a study of CD8 T cells in Susac syndrome. TCRdb ran MiXCR on the immunoSEQ multiplex PCR reads and lists one entry per CDR3 protein. Altogether around 220,000 distinct CDR3 sequences are present, about 93% being singletons, with the ten largest covering approximately 0.13%. Sequenced material: CD8+ T cells from PBMCs. Receptor source: a human donor with multiple sclerosis. Both conserved end residues are part of each CDR3. The D gene is left open where the match is weak. Rows may omit the clone size; those that give it use once, few, many or a size class.

CDR3nt,CDR3aa,j_gene,abundance,v_gene,d_gene,len
TGTGCCAGCTCGGGCGCAGGGGGCACAGATACGCAGTATTTT,CASSGAGGTDTQYF,TRBJ2-3,NA,TRBV6-5,NA,14
TGTGCCAGTGCCGTGGGACAGGGGACAGAGACCCAGTACTTC,CASAVGQGTETQYF,TRBJ2-5,NA,TRBV12-3/TRBV12-4,TRBD1,14
TGTGCCACCAGTGATAATACCGACAGGGATACTGAAACCCAGTACTTC,CATSDNTDRDTETQYF,TRBJ2-5,once,TRBV24-1,TRBD1,16
TGCGCCAGCAGCCAAGGAGGGGGGTACCCGGGTGGGGCCAACGTCCTGACTTTC,CASSQGGGYPGGANVLTF,TRBJ2-6,few,TRBV4-1,NA,18
TGTGCCAGTACACCCGGGGAGGTTGTCAGTCTCAATCAGCCCCAGCATTTT,CASTPGEVVSLNQPQHF,TRBJ1-5,NA,TRBV19,NA,17
TGCGCCAGCAGCCAAGGGCAGGGCTATGCCGGGGAGCTGTTTTTT,CASSQGQGYAGELFF,TRBJ2-2,once,TRBV4-1,NA,15
TGTGCCAGCAGCTTCGGGTCGGTCAATGAGCAGTTCTTC,CASSFGSVNEQFF,TRBJ2-1,NA,TRBV5-4,NA,13
TGCGCCAGCAGCCAAGGGGTTGACACTGAAGCTTTCTTT,CASSQGVDTEAFF,TRBJ1-1,NA,TRBV4-3,NA,13
TGTGCCAGCAGTTTAGGTCTAGCGGTCACCGGGGAGCTGTTTTTT,CASSLGLAVTGELFF,TRBJ2-2,NA,TRBV12-3/TRBV12-4,TRBD2,15
TGTGCCAGCAGCCCAGGGCGGGGGAGCTCCTACAATGAGCAGTTCTTC,CASSPGRGSSYNEQFF,TRBJ2-1,NA,TRBV4-2,TRBD2,16
TGTGCCTGGACAGGGGACAATTCGAACACTGAAGCTTTCTTT,CAWTGDNSNTEAFF,TRBJ1-1,NA,TRBV30,NA,14
TGCAGCGTTGAAGGCAGCGGAACAGATACGCAGTATTTT,CSVEGSGTDTQYF,TRBJ2-3,NA,TRBV29-1,NA,13
TGCGCCAGCAGCCCTCAGGTCAGGCTTGACTCCTACGAGCAGTACTTC,CASSPQVRLDSYEQYF,TRBJ2-7,NA,TRBV4-1,NA,16
TGTGCCAGCAGTTACGAGACGAGTGAAGCTTTCTTT,CASSYETSEAFF,TRBJ1-1,once,TRBV6-2/TRBV6-3,NA,12
TGTGCCAGCAGCTTCTGGTCCGGGGGGGAAGAGACCCAGTACTTC,CASSFWSGGEETQYF,TRBJ2-5,NA,TRBV7-2,TRBD2,15
TGTGCCAGTAGTATTACAGGGGACTACGAGCAGTACTTC,CASSITGDYEQYF,TRBJ2-7,once,TRBV19,TRBD1,13
TGTGCCACCAGCACTACAACAAGGCGGGAGACCCAGTACTTC,CATSTTTRRETQYF,TRBJ2-5,NA,TRBV15,NA,14
TGCAGCGTTCCTCTAGTGGGGGTGGACAATGAGCAGTTCTTC,CSVPLVGVDNEQFF,TRBJ2-1,NA,TRBV29-1,NA,14
TGCGCCAGCAGCTTGGCCTCGGAATCCTATAATTCACCCCTCCACTTT,CASSLASESYNSPLHF,TRBJ1-6,NA,TRBV5-1,NA,16
TGTGCCAGCGGGACAGGGAGCGAGCAGTACTTC,CASGTGSEQYF,TRBJ2-7,once,TRBV25-1,TRBD1,11
TGTGCCAGTACCCCGGGAAGGGGCGCCTACGAGCAGTACTTC,CASTPGRGAYEQYF,TRBJ2-7,NA,TRBV19,NA,14
TGCGCCAGCAGCCAAGATCGAGGGCTAGCGTCCTACGAGCAGTACTTC,CASSQDRGLASYEQYF,TRBJ2-7,NA,TRBV4-3,NA,16
TGTGCCAGCAGTTTATCCGGTCCGGGTAAATTTCAGCCCCAGCATTTT,CASSLSGPGKFQPQHF,TRBJ1-5,NA,TRBV27,NA,16
TGCAGCGCTATCATCCACGGGGGTAGTTACGAGCAGTACTTC,CSAIIHGGSYEQYF,TRBJ2-7,once,TRBV29-1,NA,14
TGTGCCTGGAGTGTAGCGGTTGGAAATGAGCAGTTCTTC,CAWSVAVGNEQFF,TRBJ2-1,NA,TRBV30,NA,13
TGTGCCAGCAGTTTAGCCAGTGGCTACGAGCAGTACTTC,CASSLASGYEQYF,TRBJ2-7,NA,TRBV27,NA,13
TGTGCCAGCAGTGCCGGGGGGGTTGGGCACAATGAGCAGTTCTTC,CASSAGGVGHNEQFF,TRBJ2-1,NA,TRBV9,TRBD2,15
TGTGCCAGCAGCCGAGAAGCGGGAGACTACTACGAGCAGTACTTC,CASSREAGDYYEQYF,TRBJ2-7,NA,TRBV14,TRBD2,15
TGTGCCAGCAGTGGGACTAGCGGGAGAGGTCACACCGGGGAGCTGTTTTTT,CASSGTSGRGHTGELFF,TRBJ2-2,NA,TRBV6-1,TRBD2,17
TGTGCCAGTAGTTCTGACAGGGGCAACACCGGGGAGCTGTTTTTT,CASSSDRGNTGELFF,TRBJ2-2,NA,TRBV19,TRBD1,15
TGTGCCAGCAGTTACTTCGAGGCGCAGGGGAAAGAGACCCAGTACTTC,CASSYFEAQGKETQYF,TRBJ2-5,NA,TRBV6-5,NA,16
TGTGCCAGCAGCCAAGATCTAGGACGGGAGTCGGACACTGAAGCTTTCTTT,CASSQDLGRESDTEAFF,TRBJ1-1,NA,TRBV3-1,NA,17
TGTGCCAGCAGCCGGGGGCAGGGGGCCACTGAAGCTTTCTTT,CASSRGQGATEAFF,TRBJ1-1,NA,TRBV13,TRBD1,14
TGTGCCAGCAGCTTGGGGGGGACAGGGGGGCGTCAAGAGACCCAGTACTTC,CASSLGGTGGRQETQYF,TRBJ2-5,NA,TRBV13,TRBD1,17
TGCAGCGTTCTCGACAGCACACGATACTCCTACGAGCAGTACTTC,CSVLDSTRYSYEQYF,TRBJ2-7,NA,TRBV29-1,NA,15
TGTGCCAGCAGCCCGACAGGGCGGGACACTGAAGCTTTCTTT,CASSPTGRDTEAFF,TRBJ1-1,NA,TRBV11-2,TRBD1,14
TGTGCCAGCAGTTTACCGGGGGGCATCTACAATGAGCAGTTCTTC,CASSLPGGIYNEQFF,TRBJ2-1,NA,TRBV28,NA,15
TGTGCCACCAGTAGACCTGAAACCGGGGAGCTGTTTTTT,CATSRPETGELFF,TRBJ2-2,NA,TRBV24-1,NA,13